What follows are 23 T cell receptor beta chains derived from one specimen sequenced in a study of CD4 T cells in relation to SARS-CoV-2 and coronaviruses. Which antigens these TCRs recognize remains unknown. Libraries were prepared by immunoSEQ multiplex PCR; TCRdb keeps only in-frame clonotypes and omits some of them. The sample has tens of thousands of clones, around three quarters seen once. The unexposed donors gave CD4+ T cells in about 2011-2019, prior to COVID-19. After around nine days of culture, CD4+ T cells were isolated. The source material was CD4+ T cells from PBMCs, cultured in vitro. The receptors stem from a human donor in good health.

This rearrangement joins TRBV10-3 to TRBJ2-7; the D gene is possibly TRBD1 (6 bases). The CDR3 covers 13 residues. V was clipped by 10 bases and J by 0 bases, with 13 bases between them. Germline V lookup: CDR1 ENHRY, CDR2 SYGVKD. The CDR3 protein is CATEGQSSYEQYF. As DNA, the CDR3 is TGTGCCACTGAAGGACAGAGCTCCTACGAGCAGTACTTC.

The rearrangement links TRBV27 to TRBJ2-6; no clear D. The V and J ends lost 1 base and 0 bases respectively, with 7 bases between them. CDR1 and CDR2 from the germline V gene are MNHEY and SMNVEV (reference sequence). The CDR3 loop spans 16 amino acids. The DNA for the CDR3 is TGTGCCAGCAGTTTATATGGGAACTCTGGGGCCAACGTCCTGACTTTC. This gives the protein CASSLYGNSGANVLTF.

The V call is TRBV6-5, the J call TRBJ2-7; the D gene is possibly TRBD1 (6 bases). Trimming removed 9 bases at V and 2 bases at J, with 11 bases between. Germline V gives CDR1 MNHEY, CDR2 SVGAGI. The CDR3 length is 12 residues. The CDR3 coding sequence is TGTGCCAGTAGGGACATAACCTACGAGCAGTACTTC. Its protein product is CASRDITYEQYF.

The J gene is TRBJ2-3, the V gene TRBV5-1, with a tentative D call TRBD1 (6 bases). Between the trimmed V and J ends, which lost 1 base and 3 bases, there was a span of 12 bases. The CDR3 length is 15 residues. Germline V gene lookup returns CDR1 SGHRS and CDR2 YFSETQ. For the CDR3, the DNA is TGCGCCAGCAGCTTGCAGGGGTTTATAACAGATACGCAGTATTTT. Protein product: CASSLQGFITDTQYF.

This clone has more than one count but fewer than ten. The gene calls are TRBV15 and TRBJ2-2; D not resolved. Germline V gene data show CDR1 as LNHNV and CDR2 as YYDKDF (reference sequence). The CDR3 spans 13 residues. Trimming left V 8 bases short and J 2 bases short, with 9 bases between. The CDR3 spells CATGKGNTGELFF. CDR3 DNA sequence: TGTGCCACCGGTAAAGGCAACACCGGGGAGCTGTTTTTT.

The chain joins TRBV14 to TRBJ2-5; D call uncertain. Germline V gene lookup returns CDR1 SGHDN and CDR2 FVKESK. The CDR3 runs to 14 residues. V was shortened by 4 bases and J by 0 bases, with 9 bases between the two germline ends. The DNA of the CDR3 is TGTGCCAGCAGCCCGCTGGGGTACCAAGAGACCCAGTACTTC. Protein sequence: CASSPLGYQETQYF. Drawing the rest from reference TRBV14 and TRBJ2-5, the complete variable domain is EAGVTQFPSHSVIEKGQTVTLRCDPISGHDNLYWYRRVMGKEIKFLLHFVKESKQDESGMPNNRFLAERTGGTYSTLKVQPAELEDSGVYFCASSPLGYQETQYFGPGTRLLVL.

The rearrangement joins TRBV5-1 to TRBJ1-6, with a weak D call TRBD1 (5 bases). This CDR3 has 18 residues. The germline V gene encodes CDR1 SGHRS and CDR2 YFSETQ. Trimming cost V 3 bases and J 7 bases, with 23 bases left between them. The CDR3 region has the DNA TGCGCCAGCAGCTATACCGGGACCCAAGGAACACCCAATTCACCCCTCCACTTT. Encoded protein: CASSYTGTQGTPNSPLHF.

The chain combines TRBV6-5 with TRBJ1-2; 12 nucleotides line up with TRBD1. V was clipped by 10 bases and J by 2 bases; unmatched bases: 2. Germline V gene lookup returns CDR1 MNHEY and CDR2 SVGAGI. The CDR3 is 13 residues long. CDR3 nucleotide sequence: TGTGCCACGGGACAGGGGGCCAACTATGGCTACACCTTC. Its protein is CATGQGANYGYTF.

The genes are TRBV5-4 and TRBJ1-1, with D unresolved. Germline CDR1 reads SGHNT; CDR2 reads YYREEE (reference sequence). V gave up 1 base and J gave up 5 bases, with 15 bases separating them. CDR3 size: 15 residues. DNA of the CDR3: TGTGCCAGCAGCTTGTTTCGGGCCGGAGGGACTGAAGCTTTCTTT. Translated, it gives CASSLFRAGGTEAFF.

This clone has only one observation. This rearrangement joins TRBV5-1 to TRBJ1-2; 9 nucleotides line up with TRBD1. V dropped 3 bases and J dropped 4; count of bases not matched to a gene: 7. Germline-derived CDR1 and CDR2 are SGHRS and YFSETQ. This CDR3 is built from 15 residues. This CDR3 is CASSSGQGTIYGYTF. The CDR3 DNA is TGCGCCAGCAGCTCTGGACAGGGGACGATCTATGGCTACACCTTC.

This chain connects TRBV15 to TRBJ2-6; no firm D call. The CDR3 is 14 residues long. V shed 7 bases and J shed 1 base, with 8 bases lying between them. Germline V gives CDR1 LNHNV, CDR2 YYDKDF (reference sequence). The CDR3 region is CATIRVSGANVLTF. CDR3 DNA sequence: TGTGCCACCATCCGGGTTTCTGGGGCCAACGTCCTGACTTTC.

The rearrangement uses TRBV21-1 and TRBJ2-7; the table calls TRBD1, which could not be checked here. TRBV21-1 is noted as a pseudogene. The CDR3 sequence is 12 residues long. The CDR3 nucleotides are TGTGCCAACCGACAGGGGGCGGGCGAGCAGTACTTC. Protein product: CANRQGAGEQYF.

The J gene is TRBJ1-2, the V gene TRBV5-6, with D possibly matching TRBD1 (5 bases). CDR1 and CDR2 from the germline V gene are SGHDT and YYEEEE. V lost 0 bases, J lost 1 base, and 13 bases lay in between. This CDR3 region has 16 residues. The CDR3 DNA reads as TGTGCCAGCAGCTTGGCAGGGAGGAATCTTAACTATGGCTACACCTTC. Its translation: CASSLAGRNLNYGYTF. The full variable domain, its missing parts supplied by reference TRBV5-6 and TRBJ1-2, is DAGVTQSPTHLIKTRGQQVTLRCSPKSGHDTVSWYQQALGQGPQFIFQYYEEEERQRGNFPDRFSGHQFPNYSSELNVNALLLGDSALYLCASSLAGRNLNYGYTFGSGTRLTVV.

The genes are TRBV2 and TRBJ1-4; TRBD1 matches at 8 bases. J lost 7 bases, V lost 6 bases, and 7 bases had no gene match. There are 14 residues in the CDR3. CDR1 and CDR2 from the germline V gene are SNHLY and FYNNEI. This chain's CDR3 is CASRDRVFGEKLFF. The CDR3 region has the DNA TGTGCCAGCAGGGACAGGGTCTTTGGTGAAAAACTGTTTTTT.

The rearrangement links TRBV14 to TRBJ1-2; D not resolved. The germline V and J ends were trimmed by 0 bases and 4 bases, with 3 bases remaining between them. Per germline, CDR1 SGHDN and CDR2 FVKESK. The length of the CDR3 is 12 residues. CDR3 DNA: TGTGCCAGCAGCCAAGAAGCCTATGGCTACACCTTC. As protein: CASSQEAYGYTF.

The chain employs TRBV2 and TRBJ1-5; D gene ambiguous. V was pared by 4 bases and J by 0 bases, with 7 bases between. This CDR3 has 14 residues. The V gene's germline CDR1 is SNHLY and CDR2 FYNNEI. CDR3 nucleotides: TGTGCCAGCAGTGCACGTTATAGCAATCAGCCCCAGCATTTT. This sequence encodes CASSARYSNQPQHF.

This rearrangement joins TRBV27 to TRBJ2-1; D may be TRBD1 (7 bases). Per the germline V gene, CDR1 is MNHEY and CDR2 is SMNVEV (reference sequence). With 3 bases removed from V and 3 bases from J, the gap between germline ends came to 18 bases. This CDR3 is 17 amino acids long. CDR3 DNA: TGTGCCAGCAGTTTGGGGGGCACAGGGGTGTTCTACAATGAGCAGTTCTTC. It codes for CASSLGGTGVFYNEQFF.

V usage is TRBV28 and J usage is TRBJ2-7; 11 nucleotides align to TRBD2. The V and J ends lost 7 bases and 6 bases, in that order; junction bases with no gene match: 2. Germline V lookup: CDR1 MDHEN, CDR2 SYDVKM. This CDR3 is 12 amino acids long. The chain's CDR3 is CASNSGRAEQYF. The CDR3 coding sequence is TGTGCCAGCAATAGCGGGAGGGCCGAGCAGTACTTC.

This chain links TRBV27 with TRBJ2-1; D unresolved. This CDR3 spans 15 amino acids. V lost 8 bases and J lost 0, with 14 bases in between. Germline V gives CDR1 MNHEY, CDR2 SMNVEV (reference sequence). The chain's CDR3 is CASGPRSISYNEQFF. The CDR3 DNA follows: TGTGCCAGCGGTCCTAGGTCCATCTCCTACAATGAGCAGTTCTTC.

The V call is TRBV3-1 (or the pseudogene TRBV3-2), the J call TRBJ1-2; 8 nucleotides line up with TRBD1. This CDR3 is 16 amino acids long. The V segment lost 1 base and the J segment 8 bases; nucleotides outside the gene matches: 12. Germline V gene lookup returns CDR1 LGHDT and CDR2 YNNKEL (reference sequence). In DNA, the CDR3 is TGTGCCAGCAGCCAAGCTAGTGACAGGGGAATAAGGGGCTACACCTTC. Amino acid sequence: CASSQASDRGIRGYTF.

The chain links TRBV5-5 to TRBJ1-3; the D gene is possibly TRBD1 (5 bases). Germline CDR1 SGHKS, CDR2 YYEKEE (reference sequence). The CDR3 totals 16 residues. V lost 0 bases to trimming and J lost 5 bases, with 15 bases between them. The CDR3 bases are TGTGCCAGCAGCTTGGCCGGGGGATCGGTACGAAACACCATATATTTT. It is translated as CASSLAGGSVRNTIYF.

The rearrangement joins TRBV23-1 to TRBJ2-7, with TRBD1 matching over 11 bases. TRBV23-1 is an ORF for which the function is uncertain. The CDR3 contains 19 residues. Unmatched junction bases numbered 16, after V lost 6 bases and J lost 0 bases. CDR3 DNA: TGCGCCAGCAGCCATGGTGGGACAGGGGGTCGACGGAGCTCCTACGAGCAGTACTTC. Protein: CASSHGGTGGRRSSYEQYF.

This clone was found a few times. The chain has TRBV6-1 and TRBJ2-7; tentatively, D is TRBD2 (6 bases). This CDR3 has 14 residues. Trimming removed 2 bases at V and 3 bases at J, with 11 bases between. Per germline, CDR1 MNHNS and CDR2 SASEGT. CDR3 amino acids: CASSEWEENYEQYF. In DNA form, the CDR3 reads TGTGCCAGCAGTGAATGGGAGGAGAACTACGAGCAGTACTTC.